The 16 T cell receptor beta chains listed next were all sequenced from one sample in a study of blood T cell repertoires in COVID-19. Assay: immunoSEQ multiplex PCR; the TCRdb copy retains only in-frame clones and omits some. The sample shows 70,000 or so clones, under 85% of them seen only once. The source material was peripheral blood. The receptor set was obtained from a man aged 60 to 69 with COVID-19, enrolled during active disease.

The rearrangement uses TRBV15 and TRBJ1-3, with D perhaps matching TRBD1 (5 bases). The V gene's germline CDR1 is LNHNV and CDR2 YYDKDF (reference sequence). CDR3 length equals 14 residues. V was clipped by 5 bases and J by 1 base, with 9 bases between them. The CDR3 nucleotides are TGTGCCACCAGCCCCCGACAGTCTGGAAACACCATATATTTT. This translates into CATSPRQSGNTIYF.

The CDR3 DNA reads TGTGCCAGCAGTTTACCGAGTTTCAAAAACATTCAGTACTTC. Residues: CASSLPSFKNIQYF. The gene calls are TRBV28 and TRBJ2-4; D not certain. The length of the CDR3 is 14 residues. The ends were cut back, 2 bases at V and 3 bases at J, with 8 bases in the middle. Germline values: CDR1 MDHEN, CDR2 SYDVKM.

The chain joins TRBV7-7 to TRBJ2-7; 8 bases align to TRBD1. Germline lookup yields CDR1 SSHAT and CDR2 FNYEAQ (reference sequence). J gave up 4 bases and V 5 bases, and 10 bases lay outside the gene matches. The CDR3 is made up of 15 amino acids. CDR3 coding DNA: TGTGCCAGCAGCGAGAGACAGGGGTTGATGTACGAGCAGTACTTC. It translates to CASSERQGLMYEQYF.

Only a few counts were recorded for this clone. The V gene is TRBV25-1, the J gene TRBJ2-3; D is undetermined. CDR3 length equals 13 residues. The germline gives CDR1 MGHDK, CDR2 SYGVNS. Trimming took off 4 bases at V and 6 bases at J, with 11 bases between the two ends. The CDR3 is CASSAPPGDTQYF. DNA for the CDR3: TGTGCCAGCAGTGCTCCCCCCGGGGATACGCAGTATTTT.

V is TRBV11-3 and J is TRBJ2-5; 12 nucleotides match TRBD1. V was clipped by 5 bases and J by 6 bases; unmatched bases: 4. The CDR3 has 14 amino acids. Germline V gene sequence: CDR1 SGHNT, CDR2 YENEEA. The CDR3 loop reads CASSGTGGGQTQYF. For the CDR3, the DNA is TGTGCCAGCAGCGGGACAGGGGGCGGACAGACCCAGTACTTC.

The genes are TRBV30 and TRBJ2-5; D uncertain. Germline V lookup: CDR1 GTSNPN, CDR2 SVGIG (reference sequence). The CDR3 consists of 13 residues. Between the trimmed V and J ends, which lost 2 bases and 6 bases, there was a span of 13 bases. The CDR3, as DNA: TGTGCCTGGAGTCCAGCGTTGCGAAAGACCCAGTACTTC. Translating gives CAWSPALRKTQYF.

The chain combines TRBV4-1 with TRBJ2-7; 9 nucleotides line up with TRBD1. Trimming cost V 3 bases and J 5 bases; bases outside gene matches: 11. The CDR3 is 16 residues long. The V gene's germline CDR1 is MGHRA and CDR2 YSYEKL. CDR3 sequence (DNA): TGCGCCAGCAGCCACCGAGACAGGGGGGCTCAAAACGAGCAGTACTTC. This codes for CASSHRDRGAQNEQYF.

The J gene is TRBJ2-1, the V gene TRBV7-2, with TRBD2 identical over 11 bases. V was clipped by 0 bases and J by 6 bases; unmatched bases: 1. Germline CDR1 and CDR2: SGHTA and FQGNSA. This CDR3 contains 15 residues. The CDR3 DNA reads as TGTGCCAGCAGCTTAGCTAGCGGGAGGGGCAATGAGCAGTTCTTC. Translating it yields CASSLASGRGNEQFF. Full variable domain (outside the CDR3, taken from reference TRBV7-2 and TRBJ2-1): GAGVSQSPSNKVTEKGKDVELRCDPISGHTALYWYRQSLGQGLEFLIYFQGNSAPDKSGLPSDRFSAERTGGSVSTLTIQRTQQEDSAVYLCASSLASGRGNEQFFGPGTRLTVL.

This chain links TRBV4-1 with TRBJ2-4; 9 nucleotides line up with TRBD2. The CDR3 length is 14 residues. V shed 6 bases, J shed 9 bases, and the junction held 9 bases outside the gene matches. CDR1 and CDR2 (germline): MGHRA, YSYEKL. The CDR3 reads CASSAGTSMFIQYF. The CDR3, as DNA: TGCGCCAGCAGTGCCGGGACTAGCATGTTCATTCAGTACTTC.

V and J are TRBV24-1 and TRBJ1-5; the D is unclear. Trimming left V 5 bases short and J 2 bases short, with 9 bases between. The V gene's germline CDR1 is KGHDR and CDR2 SFDVKD. The CDR3 extends over 14 amino acids. The CDR3 is CATSGAGGNQPQHF. The CDR3 DNA reads TGTGCCACCAGTGGTGCGGGAGGCAATCAGCCCCAGCATTTT.

The J gene is TRBJ2-5, the V gene TRBV11-2; a possible D gene is TRBD2 (5 bases). CDR3 length: 16 residues. Trimming cost V 6 bases and J 2 bases, with 19 bases left between them. Germline V lookup: CDR1 SGHAT, CDR2 FQNNGV. In DNA, the CDR3 is TGTGCCAGCAGAAGATTCGGGATTCTTGCACAAGAGACCCAGTACTTC. It yields the protein CASRRFGILAQETQYF.

A few counts support this clone. The chain recombines TRBV5-4 with TRBJ1-6, with unresolved D. The germline V and J ends were trimmed by 3 bases and 5 bases, with 12 bases remaining between them. The length of the CDR3 is 15 residues. Germline CDR1 and CDR2: SGHNT and YYREEE (reference sequence). For the CDR3, the DNA is TGTGCCAGCAGCTCTGACGGGGTTAATAATTCACCCCTCCACTTT. It is translated as CASSSDGVNNSPLHF.

Only a few counts were recorded for this clone. V gene TRBV5-4 combines with J gene TRBJ2-3; 9 bases line up with TRBD2. V shed 0 bases and J 0 bases; nucleotides not matched to a gene: 2. In germline, CDR1 is SGHNT, CDR2 YYREEE (reference sequence). This CDR3 comprises 16 residues. CDR3 DNA: TGTGCCAGCAGCTTGGCTAGCGGGGAGAGCACAGATACGCAGTATTTT. Its protein is CASSLASGESTDTQYF.

About this clone: Different DNA sequences within this sample yield the same CDR3. The genes are TRBV20-1 and TRBJ2-7; D remains ambiguous. There are 11 residues in the CDR3. Germline CDR1 is DFQATT and CDR2 is SNEGSKA (reference sequence). The V gene lost 5 bases and the J gene lost 1 base, with 6 bases spanning the gap. The CDR3 DNA sequence: TGCAGTGCTCGACTTTCCTACGAGCAGTACTTC. Translation: CSARLSYEQYF.

This clone was counted a few times. This specimen includes other DNA sequences encoding the same CDR3. The V and J genes are TRBV7-3 and TRBJ2-2; D is undetermined. Deletions cut 5 bases from V and 0 bases from J, with 7 bases between. The CDR3 is 14 residues long. CDR1 is SGHTA, CDR2 FQGTGA, per germline. The CDR3: CASSPSANTGELFF. The CDR3 DNA follows: TGTGCCAGCAGCCCGAGCGCGAACACCGGGGAGCTGTTTTTT.

This clone was detected only a few times. The V call is TRBV28, the J call TRBJ1-5; maybe TRBD1 (5 bases). Trimming took off 11 bases at V and 7 bases at J, with 18 bases between the two ends. CDR1 and CDR2 from the germline V gene are MDHEN and SYDVKM. There are 13 residues in the CDR3. DNA for the CDR3: TGTGCCGGCAAAGATCCAGGGAACCAGCCCCAGCATTTT. The encoded protein is CAGKDPGNQPQHF.